The clone carrying this T cell receptor beta chain was seen a handful of times. Produced via immunoSEQ multiplex PCR; TCRdb's table is partial and in-frame only. The sample lists about 63,000 clones; approximately 88% were seen once. The data belong to a study of cytomegalovirus exposure and HLA in healthy donors. Trimming left V 5 bases short and J 5 bases short, with 16 bases between. From germline, CDR1 is SGHVS and CDR2 FNYEAQ. CDR3 length: 14 residues. The sequenced sample was PBMCs. The gene calls are TRBV7-6 and TRBJ2-7; possibly TRBD2 for D (7 bases). This TCR was recovered from a woman aged 18-30 years in good health and CMV-seronegative. This CDR3 is CASSQRGGVDEQYF. DNA of the CDR3: TGTGCCAGCAGCCAGAGGGGGGGTGTTGACGAGCAGTACTTC. The full variable domain, rest sourced from reference TRBV7-6 and TRBJ2-7, is GAGVSQSPRYKVTKRGQDVALRCDPISGHVSLYWYRQALGQGPEFLTYFNYEAQQDKSGLPNDRFSAERPEGSISTLTIQRTEQRDSAMYRCASSQRGGVDEQYFGPGTRLTVT.